This T cell receptor beta chain was sequenced for a study of blood T cell repertoires in COVID-19. TCRdb's copy holds only in-frame clones and misses some; the assay was immunoSEQ multiplex PCR. This sample has 50,000 to 70,000 clones, with 90% found just once. For this clone: One junction end disagrees with the germline gene, perhaps due to a read error.

The CDR3 is made up of 13 amino acids. The germline gives CDR1 SNHLY, CDR2 FYNNEI. The V gene is TRBV2, the J gene TRBJ2-5; no definite D call. Sequencing used peripheral blood. This TCR came from a woman aged 80 or over with active COVID-19. In DNA, the CDR3 is TGTGCCAGTAGTGTGTCTCCTCAAGAGACCCAGTACTTC. As protein: CASSVSPQETQYF.